The 22 T cell receptor beta chains presented below share a single source sample, sequenced in a study of a mutant IDH1 vaccine in newly diagnosed glioma. The sample's time point: week 5, during vaccination. Vaccination used 300 ug of mutant IDH1 20-mer peptide per dose, with topical imiquimod. Here immunoSEQ multiplex PCR was the method, and the copy in TCRdb shows in-frame clones only, minus some. The sample yields 52,000 or so clones, 82% seen once. No antigens are known for them. The sequenced sample was PBMCs, obtained from a glioma patient whose treatment included an IDH1 peptide vaccine. These receptors were obtained from a woman between 18 and 29 years old with glioma. Some clones in this sample may be carry-over from other donors' samples.

This chain links TRBV25-1 with TRBJ2-1; 10 nucleotides align to TRBD1. Germline CDR1 and CDR2: MGHDK and SYGVNS. The junction had 7 bases not matched to a gene; V was cut back by 5 bases and J by 6 bases. The CDR3 totals 15 residues. This CDR3 reads CASSTGTGVGNEQFF. The CDR3 region has the DNA TGTGCCAGCAGTACCGGGACAGGGGTTGGCAATGAGCAGTTCTTC.

With respect to this clone: This CDR3 is missing its conserved last phenylalanine or tryptophan, likely due to a read error. The chain links TRBV6-4 to TRBJ1-1, with a possible D match to TRBD1 (5 bases). The germline V and J ends were trimmed by 3 bases and 4 bases, with 9 bases remaining between them. The CDR3 extends over 13 amino acids. Germline V gene lookup returns CDR1 MRHNA and CDR2 SNTAGT. The CDR3 here is CASSEQEGTEAFL. In nucleotides, the CDR3 is TGTGCCAGCAGTGAACAGGAGGGCACTGAAGCTTTCCTT.

The V call is TRBV6-1, the J call TRBJ2-7, with 10 bases matching TRBD2. Germline values: CDR1 MNHNS, CDR2 SASEGT. J lost 7 bases, V lost 6 bases, and 9 bases had no gene match. The CDR3 runs to 14 residues. CDR3 region: CASRGSGGAAEQYF. CDR3 sequence (DNA): TGTGCCAGCAGGGGGAGCGGGGGGGCGGCAGAGCAGTACTTC.

Turning to this clone: The same CDR3 also results from other DNA sequences found in this sample. The V and J genes are TRBV6-5 and TRBJ1-2, with D unclear. The V and J ends lost 6 bases and 4 bases respectively, with 15 bases between them. The CDR3 length is 14 residues. From germline, CDR1 is MNHEY and CDR2 SVGAGI. For the CDR3, the DNA is TGTGCCAGCAGGGCGAACCGGCAGGTCTATGGCTACACCTTC. Its protein is CASRANRQVYGYTF.

CDR3 DNA: TGCGCCAGCAGCCAAGAGATATCGGGCAGTTATCAGCCCCAGCATTTT. It specifies CASSQEISGSYQPQHF. V gene TRBV4-1 combines with J gene TRBJ1-5; no reliable D call. Trimming left V 0 bases short and J 5 bases short, with 14 bases between. The germline V gene has CDR1 MGHRA and CDR2 YSYEKL. This CDR3 is built from 16 residues.

V is TRBV7-9 and J is TRBJ2-7, with D tentatively TRBD1 or TRBD2 (6 bases each). The V gene's germline CDR1 is SEHNR and CDR2 FQNEAQ (reference sequence). V was trimmed by 1 base and J by 6 bases, leaving 16 bases between them. There are 15 residues in the CDR3. CDR3 in amino acids: CASSLEGGGRTEQYF. The DNA of the CDR3 is TGTGCCAGCAGCTTAGAAGGAGGGGGGCGGACCGAGCAGTACTTC.

The sample holds one count of this clone. CDR3 sequence (DNA): TGCGCCAGCAGTGAATCGGGAGGGCCCGAGCAGTACTTC. Translated: CASSESGGPEQYF. This chain connects TRBV10-1 to TRBJ2-7, with 8 nucleotides matching TRBD2. From germline, CDR1 is WNHNN and CDR2 SYGVQD (reference sequence). This CDR3 spans 13 amino acids. V shed 3 bases, J shed 6 bases, and the junction held 4 bases outside the gene matches.

This clone occurred once. The chain links TRBV5-4 to TRBJ2-3, with TRBD2 matching 7 bases. The CDR3 covers 16 residues. The V and J ends lost 0 bases and 0 bases, in that order; junction bases with no gene match: 4. Per the germline V gene, CDR1 is SGHNT and CDR2 is YYREEE (reference sequence). In DNA, the CDR3 is TGTGCCAGCAGCTTGGGAGCGGGGCCCAGCACAGATACGCAGTATTTT. Protein sequence: CASSLGAGPSTDTQYF.

J is TRBJ2-3 and V is TRBV4-3, with D uncertain. V was clipped by 2 bases and J by 2 bases, with 5 bases between them. Germline V lookup: CDR1 LGHNA, CDR2 YSLEER. This CDR3 spans 13 amino acids. CDR3 sequence (DNA): TGCGCCAGCAGCCAAACTCTCACAGATACGCAGTATTTT. Amino acids: CASSQTLTDTQYF.

This clone was seen only a few times. The chain employs TRBV29-1 and TRBJ2-5; no firm D call. V lost 5 bases to trimming and J lost 6 bases, with 16 bases between them. Germline V gene lookup returns CDR1 SQVTM and CDR2 ANQGSEA. The CDR3 loop spans 13 amino acids. CDR3 nucleotide sequence: TGCAGCGTTACACCGGGCCAACAAAAGACCCAGTACTTC. Amino acids: CSVTPGQQKTQYF.

This clone was recorded once. The chain uses TRBV5-4 and TRBJ2-5; TRBD2 is a possible D gene (5 bases). Gene TRBJ2-7 matches the end of the DNA better, so the J call may be wrong. The V gene's germline CDR1 is SGHNT and CDR2 YYREEE (reference sequence). This CDR3 has 15 residues. The CDR3 spells CASSSSGSTGGEQYF. The CDR3 region has the DNA TGTGCCAGCAGCTCGAGCGGCAGTACCGGCGGCGAGCAGTACTTC.

A single count supports this clone. The V gene is TRBV7-2, the J gene TRBJ2-1; D remains ambiguous. CDR3 size: 16 residues. Trimming took 4 bases from V and 2 from J, leaving 15 bases between them. Germline CDR1 reads SGHTA; CDR2 reads FQGNSA. This CDR3 is CASSSPIRKTYNEQFF. The CDR3 nucleotides read TGTGCCAGCAGCTCCCCCATTCGGAAGACCTACAATGAGCAGTTCTTC.

The V call is TRBV27, the J call TRBJ2-1, with 7 nucleotides matching TRBD2. CDR3 length equals 16 residues. The ends lost 2 bases at V and 2 bases at J; junction bases unmatched: 6. Germline lookup yields CDR1 MNHEY and CDR2 SMNVEV (reference sequence). For the CDR3, the DNA is TGTGCCAGCAGTTTACTAGCGGTCGGACCCTACAATGAGCAGTTCTTC. This encodes CASSLLAVGPYNEQFF.

This clone counts as medium-sized. Here the CDR3 reads CAGPGTFNEKLFF. DNA for the CDR3: TGTGCCGGCCCAGGGACTTTTAATGAAAAACTGTTTTTT. The chain uses TRBV10-3 and TRBJ1-4; D perhaps matches TRBD1 (5 bases). Germline V gene sequence: CDR1 ENHRY, CDR2 SYGVKD. The CDR3 spans 13 residues. The V gene lost 11 bases and the J gene lost 4 bases, with 14 bases spanning the gap.

V usage is TRBV10-3 and J usage is TRBJ1-5; TRBD1 aligns across 7 bases. V was clipped by 7 bases and J by 5 bases; unmatched bases: 5. In germline, CDR1 is ENHRY, CDR2 SYGVKD. The CDR3 totals 13 residues. The CDR3 sequence: CAITGTADQPQHF. CDR3 nucleotides: TGTGCCATCACCGGGACAGCCGATCAGCCCCAGCATTTT.

This clone appeared a single time. CDR3 protein: CASSANPGLLYNEQFF. CDR3 nucleotide sequence: TGTGCCAGCAGCGCCAACCCGGGACTACTCTACAATGAGCAGTTCTTC. V and J are TRBV9 and TRBJ2-1, with 7 bases identical to TRBD2. This CDR3 comprises 16 residues. Germline V lookup: CDR1 SGDLS, CDR2 YYNGEE. V gave up 3 bases and J gave up 3 bases; unmatched junction bases: 9. Full variable domain (rest looked up from reference TRBV9 and TRBJ2-1): DSGVTQTPKHLITATGQRVTLRCSPRSGDLSVYWYQQSLDQGLQFLIQYYNGEERAKGNILERFSAQQFPDLHSELNLSSLELGDSALYFCASSANPGLLYNEQFFGPGTRLTVL.

In its sample, this clone was seen a few times. The CDR3 reads CASWEGGTYNSPLHF. The CDR3 nucleotides are TGTGCCAGCTGGGAGGGGGGAACTTATAATTCACCCCTCCACTTT. The chain is built from TRBV28 and TRBJ1-6, with TRBD1 as a possible D gene (6 bases). The V end lost 8 bases, the J end lost 4 bases, and 15 bases lay between the germline ends. The CDR3 consists of 15 residues. Germline lookup yields CDR1 MDHEN and CDR2 SYDVKM.

The genes are TRBV29-1 and TRBJ2-3; D gene ambiguous. V was pared by 5 bases and J by 2 bases, with 8 bases between. The CDR3 sequence is 12 residues long. Germline CDR1 is SQVTM and CDR2 is ANQGSEA. This CDR3 is CSVSPDTDTQYF. CDR3 sequence (DNA): TGCAGCGTTAGTCCGGACACAGATACGCAGTATTTT.

A single count supports this clone. The chain has TRBV5-1 and TRBJ2-5; no definite D call. Germline loops: CDR1 SGHRS, CDR2 YFSETQ. The V end lost 4 bases, the J end lost 2 bases, and 12 bases lay between the germline ends. CDR3 length equals 14 residues. CDR3 sequence: CASSPVGPQETQYF. The CDR3 DNA reads TGCGCCAGCAGCCCCGTAGGCCCGCAAGAGACCCAGTACTTC.

The chain links TRBV9 to TRBJ2-3, with 7 bases aligning to TRBD2. The CDR3 is 15 amino acids. Germline loops: CDR1 SGDLS, CDR2 YYNGEE. V lost 1 base to trimming and J lost 6 bases; unmatched junction nucleotides: 8. CDR3 DNA sequence: TGTGCCAGCAGCGTAACTCCGACTAGCATGGATACGCAGTATTTT. Its translation: CASSVTPTSMDTQYF.

This clone was seen more than once but under ten times. The CDR3 spells CASSYPVQGSNQPQHF. The CDR3 region has the DNA TGTGCCAGCAGTTACCCCGTACAGGGTAGCAATCAGCCCCAGCATTTT. The V gene is TRBV6-6, the J gene TRBJ1-5, with D possibly matching TRBD1 (6 bases). Germline V gives CDR1 MNHNY, CDR2 SVGAGI (reference sequence). CDR3 size: 16 residues. With 2 bases removed from V and 0 bases from J, the gap between germline ends came to 11 bases.

This chain connects TRBV30 to TRBJ1-2; TRBD1 might be the D (5 bases). The V gene's germline CDR1 is GTSNPN and CDR2 SVGIG (reference sequence). The CDR3 is 15 residues long. V lost 3 bases, J lost 2 bases, and 16 bases lay in between. CDR3 protein: CAWRRDGAVNYGYTF. CDR3 in DNA: TGTGCCTGGAGGCGGGACGGGGCTGTAAACTATGGCTACACCTTC.